This T cell receptor beta chain is drawn from a study of T cells in localized non-small cell lung cancer. Study conclusions and caveats: The study found T cell clonality highest in uninvolved adjacent lung, above tumor. The study sequenced only one region of the tumor. As a result, intratumor heterogeneity could not be excluded and remains possible. Across samples, adjacent lung featured a median roughly 50 of the top 100 tumor clones.

Looked up from germline, CDR1 is SGHTA and CDR2 is FQGNSA. The CDR3 totals 14 residues. The V and J ends lost 1 base and 0 bases respectively, with 3 bases between them. A note on this clone: Its antigen is currently unknown.

TCRdb's copy holds only in-frame clones and misses some; the assay was immunoSEQ multiplex PCR. The sample lists 13,000 or so clones, approximately 80% seen once, with 28% in the top ten. The rearrangement links TRBV7-2 to TRBJ1-4; no definite D call. This receptor was obtained from a male donor aged 60 or over with stage I squamous cell lung carcinoma. Sequences were derived from peripheral blood, sampled before any cancer treatment. CDR3 protein: CASSLDATNEKLFF. The DNA for the CDR3 is TGTGCCAGCAGCTTAGATGCAACTAATGAAAAACTGTTTTTT.